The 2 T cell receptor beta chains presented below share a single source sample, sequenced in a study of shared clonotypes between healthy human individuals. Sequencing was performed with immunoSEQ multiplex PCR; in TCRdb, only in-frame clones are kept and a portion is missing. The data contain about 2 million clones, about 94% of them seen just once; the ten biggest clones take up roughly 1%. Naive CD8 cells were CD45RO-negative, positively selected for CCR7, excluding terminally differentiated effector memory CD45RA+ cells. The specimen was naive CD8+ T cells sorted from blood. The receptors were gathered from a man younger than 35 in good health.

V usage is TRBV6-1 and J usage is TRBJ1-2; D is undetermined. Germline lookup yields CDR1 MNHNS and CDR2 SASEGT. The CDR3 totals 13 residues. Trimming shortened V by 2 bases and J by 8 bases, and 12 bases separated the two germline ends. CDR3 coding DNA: TGTGCCAGCAGTGAAAACGGGGTAATAGGCTACACCTTC. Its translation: CASSENGVIGYTF.

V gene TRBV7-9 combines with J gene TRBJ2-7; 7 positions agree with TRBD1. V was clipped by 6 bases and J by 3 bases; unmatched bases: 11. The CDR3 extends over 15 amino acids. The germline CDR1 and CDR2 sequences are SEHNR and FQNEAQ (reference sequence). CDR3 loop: CASSPQTGMVYEQYF. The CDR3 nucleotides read TGTGCCAGCAGTCCCCAGACAGGGATGGTCTACGAGCAGTACTTC.